This passage covers 18 T cell receptor beta chains from one sample sequenced in a study of cytomegalovirus exposure and HLA in healthy donors. Primers included in the PCR were 60 Vbeta and 13 Jbeta primers. Sequenced by immunoSEQ multiplex PCR; TCRdb stores in-frame clones only, minus some. This repertoire shows approximately 200,000 clones, 70% to 80% found once; its top ten account for approximately 2%. The sample was PBMCs. These receptors were collected from a man aged 30-40 years in good health and CMV-seronegative.

This clone was recorded once. This chain links TRBV29-1 with TRBJ2-1, with a possible D match to TRBD2 (5 bases). V dropped 0 bases and J dropped 7 bases, with 16 bases sitting between them. The V gene's germline CDR1 is SQVTM and CDR2 ANQGSEA. CDR3 length equals 15 residues. The chain's CDR3 is CSVEDLSGSNNEQFF. In DNA form, the CDR3 reads TGCAGCGTTGAAGATCTTAGTGGGAGTAATAATGAGCAGTTCTTC.

CDR3 coding DNA: TGTGCCAGCAGCTTAGGAAGCGGGAGGGTGGGCAATGAGCAGTTCTTC. Its protein product is CASSLGSGRVGNEQFF. V gene TRBV11-2 combines with J gene TRBJ2-1, with TRBD2 matching over 10 bases. CDR3 size: 16 residues. V lost 1 base and J lost 6; bases outside the gene matches: 6. Germline CDR1 SGHAT, CDR2 FQNNGV.

The chain joins TRBV7-6 to TRBJ2-3; D is ambiguous. V was cut by 5 bases and J by 1 base, with 10 bases left in between. From germline, CDR1 is SGHVS and CDR2 FNYEAQ. The length of the CDR3 is 14 residues. CDR3 residues: CASSPDWGTDTQYF. The CDR3 DNA follows: TGTGCCAGCAGCCCCGACTGGGGCACAGATACGCAGTATTTT.

The chain joins TRBV10-3 to TRBJ1-3; TRBD1 is a possible D gene (5 bases). CDR1 ENHRY and CDR2 SYGVKD come from the germline V gene. V dropped 9 bases and J dropped 5 bases, with 14 bases sitting between them. This CDR3 comprises 13 residues. In nucleotides, the CDR3 is TGTGCCATTTATGTGCCAGGGAGAAACACCATATATTTT. This encodes CAIYVPGRNTIYF.

This clone was picked up one time. The chain combines TRBV30 with TRBJ1-4; 8 positions agree with TRBD1. The ends lost 0 bases at V and 6 bases at J; junction bases unmatched: 3. This CDR3 has 14 amino acids. Germline V gene lookup returns CDR1 GTSNPN and CDR2 SVGIG (reference sequence). The CDR3 DNA reads as TGTGCCTGGAGTGTCGGACAGGGTCATGAAAAACTGTTTTTT. Protein: CAWSVGQGHEKLFF.

The genes are TRBV7-9 and TRBJ1-1; D remains ambiguous. CDR3 length: 12 amino acids. Germline values: CDR1 SEHNR, CDR2 FQNEAQ (reference sequence). The V end lost 6 bases, the J end lost 5 bases, and 10 bases lay between the germline ends. CDR3 protein: CASRPDGTEAFF. CDR3 nucleotides: TGTGCCAGCAGACCCGACGGGACTGAAGCTTTCTTT.

The chain uses TRBV9 and TRBJ2-4, with D maybe TRBD1 (7 bases). CDR3 length: 15 amino acids. Between the trimmed V and J ends, which lost 2 bases and 7 bases, there was a span of 16 bases. Germline-derived CDR1 and CDR2 are SGDLS and YYNGEE. The CDR3 nucleotides read TGTGCCAGCAGCGTGGGACTGTCAGGGGGTAACATTCAGTACTTC. The encoded protein is CASSVGLSGGNIQYF.

The rearrangement uses TRBV30 and TRBJ2-1; TRBD2 agrees at 7 bases. The CDR3 extends over 13 amino acids. CDR1 and CDR2 (germline): GTSNPN, SVGIG (reference sequence). V lost 1 base, J lost 4 bases, and 1 base stayed unmatched. CDR3 nucleotides: TGTGCCTGGAGTGGGGGGGGATACAATGAGCAGTTCTTC. Amino acids: CAWSGGGYNEQFF. The complete variable domain, with remaining parts taken from reference TRBV30 and TRBJ2-1, reads SQTIHQWPATLVQPVGSPLSLECTVEGTSNPNLYWYRQAAGRGLQLLFYSVGIGQISSEVPQNLSASRPQDRQFILSSKKLLLSDSGFYLCAWSGGGYNEQFFGPGTRLTVL.

The rearrangement joins TRBV5-5 to TRBJ2-7; perhaps TRBD1 as D (5 bases). The length of the CDR3 is 15 residues. Germline V gene data show CDR1 as SGHKS and CDR2 as YYEKEE (reference sequence). Trimming shortened V by 4 bases and J by 2 bases, and 16 bases separated the two germline ends. CDR3 loop: CASSAVGAITYEQYF. Written as DNA, the CDR3 is TGTGCCAGCAGCGCCGTTGGGGCCATCACCTACGAGCAGTACTTC.

This rearrangement joins TRBV2 to TRBJ1-5; maybe TRBD1 (5 bases). V shed 3 bases and J shed 7 bases, with 13 bases lying between them. The CDR3 is 14 residues long. Germline loops: CDR1 SNHLY, CDR2 FYNNEI. The CDR3 loop reads CASSDQTVRQPQHF. The CDR3 bases are TGTGCCAGCAGTGATCAGACAGTCCGGCAGCCCCAGCATTTT.

In this sample, this clone turned up a few times. V and J are TRBV13 and TRBJ1-1, with TRBD1 matching over 8 bases. Germline V gene lookup returns CDR1 PRHDT and CDR2 FYEKMQ (reference sequence). J lost 5 bases, V lost 5 bases, and 7 bases had no gene match. The CDR3 spans 14 residues. The CDR3 bases are TGTGCCAGCAGCAGGACAGGGTTTAGGACTGAAGCTTTCTTT. Its translation: CASSRTGFRTEAFF. The entire variable domain, with the rest obtained from reference TRBV13 and TRBJ1-1, is as follows: AAGVIQSPRHLIKEKRETATLKCYPIPRHDTVYWYQQGPGQDPQFLISFYEKMQSDKGSIPDRFSAQQFSDYHSELNMSSLELGDSALYFCASSRTGFRTEAFFGQGTRLTVV.

CDR3 sequence (DNA): TGTGCCAGCAGCCGGGACATCGGACCCCCTTACGAGCAGTACTTC. Encoded protein: CASSRDIGPPYEQYF. The V and J genes are TRBV27 and TRBJ2-7; a weak D match, TRBD1 (6 bases). Germline V gene sequence: CDR1 MNHEY, CDR2 SMNVEV (reference sequence). V was cut by 6 bases and J by 4 bases, with 19 bases left in between. CDR3 length: 15 amino acids.

V usage is TRBV5-8 and J usage is TRBJ2-7; 7 bases are shared with TRBD1. This CDR3 is built from 12 residues. Germline values: CDR1 SGHTS, CDR2 YDEGEE. V was pared by 1 base and J by 9 bases, with 4 bases of the junction left unmatched. For the CDR3, the DNA is TGTGCCAGCAGCTTGACGGACAGGCGGCAGTACTTC. Translation gives CASSLTDRRQYF.

Here the CDR3 DNA reads TGTGCCAGCAGCGCAGGGGGCTGGGACTATGGCTACACCTTC. The encoded protein is CASSAGGWDYGYTF. The rearrangement links TRBV6-1 to TRBJ1-2; 8 positions match TRBD1. V trimming: 6 bases; J trimming: 3 bases; junction bases outside the gene matches: 6. CDR1 MNHNS and CDR2 SASEGT come from the germline V gene. The CDR3 runs 14 residues.

This chain uses TRBV11-1 with TRBJ2-7, with 7 nucleotides matching TRBD2. V shed 1 base, J shed 3 bases, and the junction held 3 bases outside the gene matches. Germline CDR1 SGHAT, CDR2 FQDESV (reference sequence). The CDR3 has 14 amino acids. This CDR3 reads CASSLGGRGYEQYF. The CDR3 DNA reads TGTGCCAGCAGCTTAGGTGGGAGGGGCTACGAGCAGTACTTC. The whole variable domain, filled in from reference TRBV11-1 and TRBJ2-7, reads EAEVAQSPRYKITEKSQAVAFWCDPISGHATLYWYRQILGQGPELLVQFQDESVVDDSQLPKDRFSAERLKGVDSTLKIQPAELGDSAMYLCASSLGGRGYEQYFGPGTRLTVT.

The chain links TRBV29-1 to TRBJ2-5; D is perhaps TRBD1 (5 bases). Trimming stripped 4 bases from V and 11 bases from J, with 14 bases between. The CDR3 is 11 amino acids. CDR1 is SQVTM, CDR2 ANQGSEA, per germline. The CDR3 coding sequence is TGCAGCGTTGGTCTAGGGGAAAAGCAGTACTTC. Translation gives CSVGLGEKQYF.

The chain joins TRBV9 to TRBJ2-2, with D possibly TRBD1 on 6 matching bases. V was cut by 0 bases and J by 6 bases, with 15 bases left in between. Germline CDR1 reads SGDLS; CDR2 reads YYNGEE. This CDR3 spans 16 amino acids. The CDR3, as DNA: TGTGCCAGCAGCGTAGTAAGTAGGGGGAAGGCCGGGGAGCTGTTTTTT. This codes for CASSVVSRGKAGELFF.

This clone was seen only once. This chain links TRBV4-1 with TRBJ2-2; D perhaps matches TRBD2 (6 bases). The germline CDR1 and CDR2 sequences are MGHRA and YSYEKL. CDR3 size: 15 residues. V was pared by 1 base and J by 5 bases, with 11 bases between. In nucleotides, the CDR3 is TGCGCCAGCAGCCAAGTGGAGGCGGGAACCGGGGAGCTGTTTTTT. The encoded protein is CASSQVEAGTGELFF.